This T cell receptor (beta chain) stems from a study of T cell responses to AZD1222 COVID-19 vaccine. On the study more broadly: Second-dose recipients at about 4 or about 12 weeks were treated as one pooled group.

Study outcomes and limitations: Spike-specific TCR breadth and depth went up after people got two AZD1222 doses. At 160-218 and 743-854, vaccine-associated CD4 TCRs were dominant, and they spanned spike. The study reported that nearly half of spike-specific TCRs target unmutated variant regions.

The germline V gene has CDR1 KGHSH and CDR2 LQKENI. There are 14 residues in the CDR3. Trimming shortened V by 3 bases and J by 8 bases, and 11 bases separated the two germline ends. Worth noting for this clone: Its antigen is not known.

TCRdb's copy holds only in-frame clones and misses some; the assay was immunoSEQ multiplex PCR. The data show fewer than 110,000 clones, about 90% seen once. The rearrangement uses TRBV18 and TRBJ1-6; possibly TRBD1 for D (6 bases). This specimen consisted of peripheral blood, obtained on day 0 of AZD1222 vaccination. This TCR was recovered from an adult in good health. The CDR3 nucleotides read TGTGCCAGCTCACCGATCAGGGGAGATTCACCCCTCCACTTT. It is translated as CASSPIRGDSPLHF.